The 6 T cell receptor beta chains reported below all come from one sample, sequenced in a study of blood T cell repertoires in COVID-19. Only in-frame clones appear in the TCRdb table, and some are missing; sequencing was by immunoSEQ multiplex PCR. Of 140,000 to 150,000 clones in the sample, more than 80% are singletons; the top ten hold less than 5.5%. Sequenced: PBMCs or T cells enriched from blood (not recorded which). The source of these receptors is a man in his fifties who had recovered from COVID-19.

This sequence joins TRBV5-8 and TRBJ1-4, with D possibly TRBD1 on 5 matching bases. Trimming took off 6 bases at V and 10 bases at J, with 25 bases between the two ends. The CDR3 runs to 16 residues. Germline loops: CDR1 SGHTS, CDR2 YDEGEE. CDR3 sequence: CASTPLSAQGRGKLFF. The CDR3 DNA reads TGTGCCAGCACCCCCTTATCCGCCCAGGGAAGAGGAAAACTGTTTTTT.

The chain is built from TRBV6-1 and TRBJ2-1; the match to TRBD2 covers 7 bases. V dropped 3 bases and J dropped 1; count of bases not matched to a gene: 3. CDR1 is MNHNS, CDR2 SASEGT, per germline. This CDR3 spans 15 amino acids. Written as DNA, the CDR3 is TGTGCCAGCAGTGAGGGCGGGAGATCCTACAATGAGCAGTTCTTC. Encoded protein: CASSEGGRSYNEQFF.

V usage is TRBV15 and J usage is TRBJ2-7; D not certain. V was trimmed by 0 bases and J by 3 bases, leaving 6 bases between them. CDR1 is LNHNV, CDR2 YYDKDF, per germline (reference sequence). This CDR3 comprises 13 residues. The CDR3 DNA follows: TGTGCCACCAGCAGAGACAGATACTACGAGCAGTACTTC. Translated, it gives CATSRDRYYEQYF.

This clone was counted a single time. CDR3 bases: TGTGCCAGCAGTGAAGGGGGACAGGGGGATTACAGCTATGGCTACACCTTC. Its translation: CASSEGGQGDYSYGYTF. This chain uses TRBV6-1 with TRBJ1-2, with 11 bases that match TRBD1. V was pared by 1 base and J by 4 bases, with 8 bases of the junction left unmatched. The CDR3 spans 17 residues. Germline lookup yields CDR1 MNHNS and CDR2 SASEGT.

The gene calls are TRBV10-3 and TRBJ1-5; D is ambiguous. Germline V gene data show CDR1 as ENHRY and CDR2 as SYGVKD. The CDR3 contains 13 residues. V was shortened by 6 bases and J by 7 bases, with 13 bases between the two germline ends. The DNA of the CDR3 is TGTGCCATCAGAGAAACTGGAGGGCAGCCCCAGCATTTT. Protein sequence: CAIRETGGQPQHF.

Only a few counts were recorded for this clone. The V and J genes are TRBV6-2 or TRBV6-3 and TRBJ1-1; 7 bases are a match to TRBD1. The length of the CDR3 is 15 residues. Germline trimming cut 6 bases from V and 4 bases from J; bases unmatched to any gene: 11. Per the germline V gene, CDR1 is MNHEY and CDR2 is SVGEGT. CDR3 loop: CASSPTRGEVTEAFF. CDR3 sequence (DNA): TGTGCCAGCAGCCCAACCAGGGGGGAGGTCACTGAAGCTTTCTTT.